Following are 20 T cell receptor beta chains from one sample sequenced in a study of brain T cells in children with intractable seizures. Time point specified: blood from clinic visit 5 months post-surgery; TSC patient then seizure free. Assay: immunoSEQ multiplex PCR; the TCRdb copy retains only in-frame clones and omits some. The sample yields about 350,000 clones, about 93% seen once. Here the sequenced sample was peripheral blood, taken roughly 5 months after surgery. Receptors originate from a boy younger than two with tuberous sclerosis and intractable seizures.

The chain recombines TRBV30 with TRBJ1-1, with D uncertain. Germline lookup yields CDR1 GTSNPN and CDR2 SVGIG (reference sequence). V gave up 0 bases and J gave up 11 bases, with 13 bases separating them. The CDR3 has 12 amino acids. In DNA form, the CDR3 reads TGTGCCTGGAGTGTAAGGGTTTCGTGGGCTTTCTTT. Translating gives CAWSVRVSWAFF.

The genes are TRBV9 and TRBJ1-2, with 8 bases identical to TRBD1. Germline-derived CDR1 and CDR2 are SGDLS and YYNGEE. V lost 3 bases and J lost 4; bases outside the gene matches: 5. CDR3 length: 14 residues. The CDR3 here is CASSEGDRSYGYTF. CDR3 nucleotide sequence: TGTGCCAGCAGCGAGGGGGACAGGTCCTATGGCTACACCTTC.

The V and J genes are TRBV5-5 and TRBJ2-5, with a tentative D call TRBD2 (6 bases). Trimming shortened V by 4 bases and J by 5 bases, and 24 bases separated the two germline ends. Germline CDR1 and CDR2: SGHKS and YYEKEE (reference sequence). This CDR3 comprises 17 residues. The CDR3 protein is CASSPTGTAGRRETQYF. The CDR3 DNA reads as TGTGCCAGCAGCCCCACGGGTACCGCAGGGAGGAGGGAGACCCAGTACTTC.

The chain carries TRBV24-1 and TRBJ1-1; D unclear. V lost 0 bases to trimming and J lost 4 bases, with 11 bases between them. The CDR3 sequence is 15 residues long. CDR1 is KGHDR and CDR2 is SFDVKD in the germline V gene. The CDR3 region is CATSDLMGYSTEAFF. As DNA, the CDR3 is TGTGCCACCAGTGATTTGATGGGGTACAGCACTGAAGCTTTCTTT.

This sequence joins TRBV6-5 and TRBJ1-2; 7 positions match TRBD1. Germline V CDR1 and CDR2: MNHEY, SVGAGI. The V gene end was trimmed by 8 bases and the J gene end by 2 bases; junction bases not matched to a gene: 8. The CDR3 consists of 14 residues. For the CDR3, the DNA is TGTGCCAGCTCATCTGACAGGGCCAACTATGGCTACACCTTC. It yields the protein CASSSDRANYGYTF.

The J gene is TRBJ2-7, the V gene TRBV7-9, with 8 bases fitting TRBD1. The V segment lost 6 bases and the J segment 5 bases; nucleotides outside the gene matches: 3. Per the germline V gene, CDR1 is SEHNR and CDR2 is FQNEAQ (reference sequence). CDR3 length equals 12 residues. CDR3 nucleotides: TGTGCCAGCAGGACAGGGGAGGACGAGCAGTACTTC. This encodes CASRTGEDEQYF.

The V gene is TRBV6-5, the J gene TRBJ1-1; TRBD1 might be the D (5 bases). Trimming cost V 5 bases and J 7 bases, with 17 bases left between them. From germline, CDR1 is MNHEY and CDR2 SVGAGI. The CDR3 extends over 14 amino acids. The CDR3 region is CASSPTGVVGEAFF. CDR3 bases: TGTGCCAGCAGTCCCACGGGGGTGGTAGGTGAAGCTTTCTTT.

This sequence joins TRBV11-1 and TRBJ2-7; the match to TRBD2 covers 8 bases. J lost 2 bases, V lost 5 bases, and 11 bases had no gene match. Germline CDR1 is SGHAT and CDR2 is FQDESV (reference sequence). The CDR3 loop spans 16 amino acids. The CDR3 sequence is CASSLLPTSVAYEQYF. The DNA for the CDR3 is TGTGCCAGCAGCCTACTCCCGACTAGCGTCGCCTACGAGCAGTACTTC.

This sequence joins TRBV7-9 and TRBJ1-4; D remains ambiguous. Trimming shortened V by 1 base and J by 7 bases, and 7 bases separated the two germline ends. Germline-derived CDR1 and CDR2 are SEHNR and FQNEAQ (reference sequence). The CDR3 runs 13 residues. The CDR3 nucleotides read TGTGCCAGCAGCTTAGACGTTTCTGAAAAACTGTTTTTT. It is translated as CASSLDVSEKLFF.

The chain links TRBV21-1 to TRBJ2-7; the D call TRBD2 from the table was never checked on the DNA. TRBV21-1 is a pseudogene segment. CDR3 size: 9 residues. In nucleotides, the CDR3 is TGTGCCAGCAGCCCTTGTCCGTACTTC. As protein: CASSPCPYF.

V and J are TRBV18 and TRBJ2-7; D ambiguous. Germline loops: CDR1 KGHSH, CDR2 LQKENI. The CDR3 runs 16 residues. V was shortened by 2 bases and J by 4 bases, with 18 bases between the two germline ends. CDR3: CASSPSSPSSPYEQYF. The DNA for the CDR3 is TGTGCCAGCTCACCAAGTTCTCCCAGCTCCCCTTACGAGCAGTACTTC.

In DNA, the CDR3 is TGTGCCAGCAGCCGAGGATTTTCCTACGAGCAGTACTTC. This encodes CASSRGFSYEQYF. The chain is built from TRBV5-6 and TRBJ2-7; D not resolved. The V gene's germline CDR1 is SGHDT and CDR2 YYEEEE. V lost 4 bases to trimming and J lost 1 base, with 9 bases between them. The CDR3 sequence is 13 residues long.

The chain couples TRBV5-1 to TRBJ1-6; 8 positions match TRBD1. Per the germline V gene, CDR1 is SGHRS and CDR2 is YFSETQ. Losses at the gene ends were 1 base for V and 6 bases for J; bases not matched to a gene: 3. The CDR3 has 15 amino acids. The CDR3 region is CASSLSDRGNSPLHF. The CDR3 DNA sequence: TGCGCCAGCAGCTTGTCCGACAGGGGTAATTCACCCCTCCACTTT. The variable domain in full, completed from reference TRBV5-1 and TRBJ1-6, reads KAGVTQTPRYLIKTRGQQVTLSCSPISGHRSVSWYQQTPGQGLQFLFEYFSETQRNKGNFPGRFSGRQFSNSRSEMNVSTLELGDSALYLCASSLSDRGNSPLHFGNGTRLTVT.

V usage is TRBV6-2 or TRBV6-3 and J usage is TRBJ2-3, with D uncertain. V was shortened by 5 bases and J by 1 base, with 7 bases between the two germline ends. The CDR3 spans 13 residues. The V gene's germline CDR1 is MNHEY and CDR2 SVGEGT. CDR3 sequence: CASSQTGTDTQYF. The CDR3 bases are TGTGCCAGCAGTCAGACTGGCACAGATACGCAGTATTTT.

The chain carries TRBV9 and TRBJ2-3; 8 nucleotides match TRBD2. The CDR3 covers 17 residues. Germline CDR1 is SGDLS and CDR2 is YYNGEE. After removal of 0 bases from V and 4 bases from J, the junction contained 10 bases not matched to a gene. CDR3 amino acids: CASSVGEAGGWADTQYF. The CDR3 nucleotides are TGTGCCAGCAGCGTAGGAGAGGCGGGAGGTTGGGCAGATACGCAGTATTTT.

CDR3 coding DNA: TGTGCCAGCAGTTTATTTGCAGGGGGCGGGGGCTACACCTTC. This sequence encodes CASSLFAGGGGYTF. This rearrangement joins TRBV27 to TRBJ1-2, with 8 bases aligning to TRBD1. The CDR3 has 14 amino acids. V was pared by 1 base and J by 8 bases, with 6 bases of the junction left unmatched. Germline CDR1 MNHEY, CDR2 SMNVEV (reference sequence).

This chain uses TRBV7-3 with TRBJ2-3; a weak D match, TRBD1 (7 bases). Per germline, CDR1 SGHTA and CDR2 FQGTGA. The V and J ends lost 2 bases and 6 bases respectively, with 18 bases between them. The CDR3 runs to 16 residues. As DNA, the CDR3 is TGTGCCAGCAGCTTACAGACTGGAGGGGGCGTTGATACGCAGTATTTT. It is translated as CASSLQTGGGVDTQYF.

DNA of the CDR3: TGTGCCAGCAGGAGCGGGGGGTTCACAGATACGCAGTATTTT. Protein sequence: CASRSGGFTDTQYF. The genes are TRBV6-5 and TRBJ2-3, with TRBD2 identical over 9 bases. The CDR3 spans 14 residues. Germline V lookup: CDR1 MNHEY, CDR2 SVGAGI. The V gene end was trimmed by 6 bases and the J gene end by 2 bases; junction bases not matched to a gene: 3.

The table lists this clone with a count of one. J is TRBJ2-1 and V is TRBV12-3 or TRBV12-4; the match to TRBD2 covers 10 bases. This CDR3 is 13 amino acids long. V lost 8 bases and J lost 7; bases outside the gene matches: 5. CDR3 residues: CASGAGGPNEQFF. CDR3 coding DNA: TGTGCCAGCGGAGCGGGGGGGCCTAATGAGCAGTTCTTC.

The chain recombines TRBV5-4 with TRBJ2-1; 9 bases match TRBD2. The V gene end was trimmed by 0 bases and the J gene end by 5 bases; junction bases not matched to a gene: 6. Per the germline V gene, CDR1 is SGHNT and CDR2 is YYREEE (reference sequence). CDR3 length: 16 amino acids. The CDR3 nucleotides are TGTGCCAGCAGCTTGGGTGGGGCTAGCGGGAACAATGAGCAGTTCTTC. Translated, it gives CASSLGGASGNNEQFF.